This T cell receptor beta chain was recovered during a study of blood T cell repertoires in COVID-19 (dated by TCRdb to between 2020 and 2021). Context from the whole study: Collaborator samples came from the United States, Italy and Spain and covered acute and convalescent phases of COVID-19. The material from the prospective study consisted of cDNA or gDNA derived from T cells, B-cell-depleted T cells, or PBMCs. Subjects who had been exposed to COVID-19, were actively infected with it, or had recovered from it provided the deeply sampled blood TCRbeta repertoires that made up the dataset. A freely available public database, intended as a resource for researchers studying the immune response to SARS-CoV-2, is where the repertoires were released. Samples were obtained from the ongoing ImmuneRACE study (first 160 participants) and from approximately 1,200 subjects provided by 6 global collaborators. Sample metadata almost always included a de-identified subject ID, COVID-19 status, age in years and sex. Where HLA class I and class II types were available, the types were taken from metadata supplied by the sample provider, not from assay-based typing.

Whole blood was collected in K2EDTA tubes by collaborating institutions according to the institutions' own protocols. For TCRbeta analysis, collaborator samples were shipped as frozen whole blood, as isolated PBMCs, or as DNA extracted from either sample type. Overall results and qualifications from the work: The amount of clinical and demographic metadata varied by source and participant and was provided uncurated.

The immunoSEQ Assay, a bias-controlled multiplex PCR, was used to amplify TCRbeta CDR3 regions from genomic DNA. The paper's data handling went like this. Within the assay, amplification of reference gene primers was used to estimate how many nucleated cells each sample contained. To quantify the absolute abundance of each unique TCRbeta CDR3 rearrangement, sequence reads were collapsed and filtered. Productive Simpson clonality was computed per sample as the square root of Simpson's diversity index over productive rearrangements. TCRdb holds this immuneACCESS table with in-frame rearrangements only. Some clones are missing; in checked studies, unresolved V genes explain under half, and the rest has no known cause. The D gene and trimming were derived from the DNA, and the V and J assignments and clone size from that table. In this sample the table shows just over 95,000 clones, around 76% of which occur a single time. The ten largest clones capture under 20% of the sample.

After removal of 2 bases from V and 6 bases from J, the junction retains 5 bases not matched to a gene. Reading from cysteine to phenylalanine, the CDR3 counts 15 amino acids. Left in the record is the CDR3 DNA by itself, 45 bases read in frame from the first base. Looking up the germline V gene yields CDR1 SGHRS and CDR2 YFSETQ. Note on this clone: This clone's antigen is unknown. Per-nucleotide qualities are absent, and no much larger clonotype sits a single base away.

Here the chain combines TRBV5-1 and TRBJ2-6; 7 bases in the middle match TRBD1. Sample: peripheral blood. This TCR derives from a man aged 80 or over with acute or convalescent COVID-19. The CDR3 reads as follows: CASSFEGALANVLTF. DNA sequence: TGCGCCAGCAGCTTTGAGGGGGCGTTGGCCAACGTCCTGACTTTC.